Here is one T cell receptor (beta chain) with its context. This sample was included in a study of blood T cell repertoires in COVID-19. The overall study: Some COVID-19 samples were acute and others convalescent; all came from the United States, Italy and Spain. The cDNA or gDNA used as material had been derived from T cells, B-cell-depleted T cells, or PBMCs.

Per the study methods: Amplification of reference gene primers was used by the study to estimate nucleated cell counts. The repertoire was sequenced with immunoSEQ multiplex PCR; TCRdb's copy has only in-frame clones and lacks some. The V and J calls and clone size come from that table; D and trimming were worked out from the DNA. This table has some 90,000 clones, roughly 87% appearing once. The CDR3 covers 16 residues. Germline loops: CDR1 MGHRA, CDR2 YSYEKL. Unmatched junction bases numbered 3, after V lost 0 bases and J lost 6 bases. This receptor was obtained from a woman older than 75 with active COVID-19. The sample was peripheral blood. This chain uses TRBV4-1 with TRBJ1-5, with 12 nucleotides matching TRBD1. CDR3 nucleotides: TGCGCCAGCAGCCAAGAAGCGGGACAGGGGGCTCAGCCCCAGCATTTT. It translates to CASSQEAGQGAQPQHF.